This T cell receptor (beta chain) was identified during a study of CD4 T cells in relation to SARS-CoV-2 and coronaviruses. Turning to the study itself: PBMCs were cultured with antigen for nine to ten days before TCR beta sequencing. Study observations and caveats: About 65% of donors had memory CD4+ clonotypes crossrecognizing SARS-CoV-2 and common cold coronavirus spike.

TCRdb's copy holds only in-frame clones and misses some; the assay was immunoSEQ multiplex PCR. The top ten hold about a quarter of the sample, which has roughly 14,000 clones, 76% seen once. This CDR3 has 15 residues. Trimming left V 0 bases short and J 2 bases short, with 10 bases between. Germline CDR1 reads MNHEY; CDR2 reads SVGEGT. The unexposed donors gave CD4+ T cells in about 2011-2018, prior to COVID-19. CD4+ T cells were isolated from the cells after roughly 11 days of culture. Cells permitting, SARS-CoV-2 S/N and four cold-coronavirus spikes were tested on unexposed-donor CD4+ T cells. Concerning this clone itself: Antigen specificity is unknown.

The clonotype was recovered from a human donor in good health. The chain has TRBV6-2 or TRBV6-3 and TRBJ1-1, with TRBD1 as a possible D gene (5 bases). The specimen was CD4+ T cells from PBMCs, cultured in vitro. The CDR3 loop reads CASSYSGDINTEAFF. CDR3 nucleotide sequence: TGTGCCAGCAGTTACTCAGGGGATATTAACACTGAAGCTTTCTTT.